This T cell receptor beta chain was recovered during a study of T cell responses to AZD1222 COVID-19 vaccine. Study-wide points: Among spike-specific TCRs, nearly half reportedly target unmutated variant regions. Among those given AZD1222, only five or six were seropositive at baseline. Spike regions recognized by vaccine-associated CD4 TCRs spanned the protein, led by 160-218 and 743-854.

Clones were read by immunoSEQ multiplex PCR, and TCRdb kept only the in-frame ones, dropping some. The repertoire consists of around 73,000 clones, with 80% to 90% occurring once and the leading ten covering 9.3%. CDR1 SGHDT and CDR2 YYEEEE come from the germline V gene. The CDR3 loop spans 14 amino acids. Trimming cost V 7 bases and J 1 base, with 14 bases left between them. Comments on this clone: What it recognizes is unknown.

Analysis merged second doses at about 4 or about 12 weeks. The receptor's source is an adult who received the AZD1222 COVID-19 vaccine. The chain is built from TRBV5-6 and TRBJ1-1; unclear D gene. The source was peripheral blood, collected 28 days after the second AZD1222 dose. The CDR3, as DNA: TGTGCCAGCGGGTCCCCGACGGGGAACACTGAAGCTTTCTTT. It encodes CASGSPTGNTEAFF.